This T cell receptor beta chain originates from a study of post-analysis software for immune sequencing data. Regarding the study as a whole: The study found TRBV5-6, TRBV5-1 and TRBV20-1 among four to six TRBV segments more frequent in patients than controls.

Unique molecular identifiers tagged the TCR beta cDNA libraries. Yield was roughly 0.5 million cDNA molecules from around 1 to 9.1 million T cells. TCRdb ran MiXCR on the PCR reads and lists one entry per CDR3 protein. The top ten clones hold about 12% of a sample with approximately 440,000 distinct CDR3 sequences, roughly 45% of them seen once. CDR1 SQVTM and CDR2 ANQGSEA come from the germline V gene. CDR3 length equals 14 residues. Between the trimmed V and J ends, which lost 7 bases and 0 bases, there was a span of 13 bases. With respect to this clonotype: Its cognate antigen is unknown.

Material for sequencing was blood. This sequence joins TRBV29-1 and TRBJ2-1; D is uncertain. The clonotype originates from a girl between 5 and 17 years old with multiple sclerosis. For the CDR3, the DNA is TGCAGCGGGTGGGCGGACCGCTCCTACAATGAGCAGTTCTTC. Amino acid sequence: CSGWADRSYNEQFF.